The entry below describes one TCR beta chain. The CDR3 spans 12 residues. Germline V gene lookup returns CDR1 SGHVS and CDR2 FQNEAQ. Deletions cut 5 bases from V and 8 bases from J, with 12 bases between. This record comes from a study of blood T cell repertoires in COVID-19. Study at large: Some COVID-19 samples were acute and others convalescent; all came from the United States, Italy and Spain. Sample material is recorded as cDNA or gDNA derived from T cells, B-cell-depleted T cells, or PBMCs.

In the authors' methods: Using reference gene primer amplification, nucleated cell counts were estimated. Clones were read by immunoSEQ multiplex PCR, and TCRdb kept only the in-frame ones, dropping some. That table is the source of V, J and clone size, and D and trimming were worked out from the DNA. The repertoire includes a few hundred thousand clones, 88% of them detected once, and about 7% sits in the top ten. The chain combines TRBV7-8 with TRBJ1-1, with D unclear. Sequenced input: peripheral blood. This sequence was found in a woman aged 30 to 39 who had recovered from COVID-19. For the CDR3, the DNA is TGTGCCAGCAGCCCACGGGCGGGCGAAGCTTTCTTT. Its translation is CASSPRAGEAFF.